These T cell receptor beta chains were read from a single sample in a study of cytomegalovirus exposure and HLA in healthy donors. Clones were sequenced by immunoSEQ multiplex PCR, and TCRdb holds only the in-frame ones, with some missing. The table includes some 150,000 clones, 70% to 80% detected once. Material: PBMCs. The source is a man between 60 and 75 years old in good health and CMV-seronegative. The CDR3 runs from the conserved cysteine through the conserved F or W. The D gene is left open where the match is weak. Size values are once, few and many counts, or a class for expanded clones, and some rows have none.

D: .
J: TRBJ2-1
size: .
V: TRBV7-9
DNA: TGTGCCAGCAGCTTACGCAATGAGCAGTTCTTC
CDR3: CASSLRNEQFF

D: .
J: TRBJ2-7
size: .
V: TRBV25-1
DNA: TGTGCCAGCAGTGAACCGGGACTGGGGGAGCAGTACTTC
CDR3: CASSEPGLGEQYF

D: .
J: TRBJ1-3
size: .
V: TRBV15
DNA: TGTGCCACCAGCAGAGACGGGATCTCTGGAAACACCATATATTTT
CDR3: CATSRDGISGNTIYF

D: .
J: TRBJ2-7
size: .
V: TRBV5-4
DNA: TGTGCCAGCAGCAGTCCCTCGGGCTCCTACGAGCAGTACTTC
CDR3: CASSSPSGSYEQYF

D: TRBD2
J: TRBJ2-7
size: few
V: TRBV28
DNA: TGTGCCAGCAGACGAGCGGGAATAGTCTCCAACGAGCAGTACTTC
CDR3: CASRRAGIVSNEQYF

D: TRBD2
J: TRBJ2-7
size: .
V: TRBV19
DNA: TGTGCCAGTAGTAGCTACCTGGGACTAGCGGGAAACTCCTACGAGCAGTACTTC
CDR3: CASSSYLGLAGNSYEQYF

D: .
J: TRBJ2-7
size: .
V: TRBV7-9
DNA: TGTGCCAGCAGCTTAGTGCGCGGACAGAGCTACGAGCAGTACTTC
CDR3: CASSLVRGQSYEQYF

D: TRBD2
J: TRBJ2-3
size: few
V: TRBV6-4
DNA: TGTGCCAGCAGTCCCTACTCATCCAGCTTAGCGGGCGCCACAGATACGCAGTATTTT
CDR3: CASSPYSSSLAGATDTQYF

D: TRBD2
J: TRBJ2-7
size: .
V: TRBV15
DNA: TGTGCCACCAGCAGAGGGACTAGCGGGGACTACGAGCAGTACTTC
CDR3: CATSRGTSGDYEQYF

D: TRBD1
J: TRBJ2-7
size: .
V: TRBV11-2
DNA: TGTGCCAGCAGCTACGGGACAGGGGGCACCTACGAGCAGTACTTC
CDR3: CASSYGTGGTYEQYF

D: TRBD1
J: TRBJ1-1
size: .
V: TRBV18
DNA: TGTGCCAGCTCACCAATAGTCGCAGGGGGCACTGAAGCTTTCTTT
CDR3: CASSPIVAGGTEAFF

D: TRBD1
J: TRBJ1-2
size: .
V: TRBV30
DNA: TGTGCCTGGACCCCCCGGGACAGGGAGCGTGGCTACACCTTC
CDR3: CAWTPRDRERGYTF

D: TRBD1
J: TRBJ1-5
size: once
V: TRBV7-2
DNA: TGTGCCAGCAGCTTTGCGACAGGGGATTTTAGCAATCAGCCCCAGCATTTT
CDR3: CASSFATGDFSNQPQHF

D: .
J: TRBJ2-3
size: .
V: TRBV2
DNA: TGTGCCAGCAGTCCCGCACGGGCGCAGTATTTT
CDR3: CASSPARAQYF

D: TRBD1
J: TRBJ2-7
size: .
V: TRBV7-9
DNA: TGTGCCAGCAGCTCAGAACAGGGGGCCCGGAGGGCATTGCAGTACTTC
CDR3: CASSSEQGARRALQYF

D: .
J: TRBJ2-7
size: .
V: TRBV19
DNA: TGTGCCAGTAGTATCGGAGGGCTTCTGGGGGAGCAGTACTTC
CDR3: CASSIGGLLGEQYF

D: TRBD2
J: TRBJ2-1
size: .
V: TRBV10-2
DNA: TGCGCCAGCAGTGCCATGCGACTAGCGGGGGGCGATGAGCAGTTCTTC
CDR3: CASSAMRLAGGDEQFF

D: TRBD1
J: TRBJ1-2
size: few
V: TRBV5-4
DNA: TGTGCCAGCAGCCCAAGACAGGGAGGCTACACCTTC
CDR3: CASSPRQGGYTF

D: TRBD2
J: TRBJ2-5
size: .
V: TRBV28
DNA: TGTGCCAGCAGTTTCCCGCTAGCGGGAGAGGGGTCCCAAGAGACCCAGTACTTC
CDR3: CASSFPLAGEGSQETQYF

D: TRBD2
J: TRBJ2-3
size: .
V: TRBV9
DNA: TGTGCCAGCAGCGTAGCGTTTCGGGGGGGCACAGATACGCAGTATTTT
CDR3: CASSVAFRGGTDTQYF

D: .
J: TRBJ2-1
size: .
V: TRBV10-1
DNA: TGCGCCAGCAGCCGGGATAGACACAATGAGCAGTTCTTC
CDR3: CASSRDRHNEQFF

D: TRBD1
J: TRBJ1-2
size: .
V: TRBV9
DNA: TGTGCCAGCAGCCCGAGATCCTCCGGGACAGGGAGATTCCATGGCTACACCTTC
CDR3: CASSPRSSGTGRFHGYTF

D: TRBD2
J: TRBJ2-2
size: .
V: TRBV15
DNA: TGTGCCACCAGCAGAGGAGCGGGACTGAACACCGGGGAGCTGTTTTTT
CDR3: CATSRGAGLNTGELFF

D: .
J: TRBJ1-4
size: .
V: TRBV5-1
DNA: TGCGCCAGCAGCTACGACGGGGGAGAAGATGAAAAACTGTTTTTT
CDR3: CASSYDGGEDEKLFF

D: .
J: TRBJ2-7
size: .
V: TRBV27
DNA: TGTGCCAGCAGTTTACAAGCGGACCTTACCTACGAGCAGTACTTC
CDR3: CASSLQADLTYEQYF

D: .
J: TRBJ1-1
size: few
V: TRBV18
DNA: TGTGCCAGCTCACCATTTGTCCCGGGGGACACTGAAGCTTTCTTT
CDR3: CASSPFVPGDTEAFF

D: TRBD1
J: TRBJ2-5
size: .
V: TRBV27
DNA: TGTGCCAGCGGTGGGACAGGGGCCAAAGAGACCCAGTACTTC
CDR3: CASGGTGAKETQYF

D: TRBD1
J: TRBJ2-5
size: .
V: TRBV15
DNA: TGTGCCACCAGCAAACCGGGACAGGGGGTAGAGACCCAGTACTTC
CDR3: CATSKPGQGVETQYF

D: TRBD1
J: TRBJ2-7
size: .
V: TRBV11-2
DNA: TGTGCCAGCAGGACAGGGGGGCTCTACGAGCAGTACTTC
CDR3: CASRTGGLYEQYF

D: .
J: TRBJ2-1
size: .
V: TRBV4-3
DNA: TGCGCCAGTAGCCCTTACAGGGCCACTGAGCAGTTCTTC
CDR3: CASSPYRATEQFF

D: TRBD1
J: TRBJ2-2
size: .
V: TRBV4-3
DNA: TGCGCCAGCAGCCAAACTTCCGGCAGGGGGCAGGTGGACACCGGGGAGCTGTTTTTT
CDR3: CASSQTSGRGQVDTGELFF

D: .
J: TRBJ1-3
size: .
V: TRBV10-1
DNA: TGCGCCAGCCGAGGGCCTGGAAACACCATATATTTT
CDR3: CASRGPGNTIYF